What follows is one TCR beta chain and its context. The record originates from a study of blood T cell repertoires in COVID-19. Background on the study: From the United States, Italy and Spain came samples of acute and convalescent COVID-19.

The CDR3 is 14 residues long. Looked up from germline, CDR1 is SGDLS and CDR2 is YYNGEE. Trimming stripped 4 bases from V and 0 bases from J, with 11 bases between. Authors' processing steps: Estimated nucleated cell counts came from reference gene primer amplification. The method was immunoSEQ multiplex PCR; TCRdb's version includes in-frame clones alone and lacks a portion of them. The V and J calls and clone size were taken over from that table, and D and trimming were inferred from the DNA. This repertoire shows around 40,000 clones, approximately 91% found once; its top ten account for about 22%.

The sample was peripheral blood. This sequence was found in a man aged 45-65 years with active COVID-19. The chain couples TRBV9 to TRBJ2-7; possibly TRBD1 for D (5 bases). The CDR3 nucleotides read TGTGCCAGCAGCCCGCGGCAGGGCTCCTACGAGCAGTACTTC. It yields the protein CASSPRQGSYEQYF.